This entry concerns a single T cell receptor beta chain. There are a few counts of this clonotype. Its specific antigen is unknown. Within one base of it there is no much larger clone, and no base qualities were kept. Sequencing relied on an Illumina HiSeq 1500. TCRdb reworked the public reads: Q25 trimming with fastp, MiXCR clone assembly, productive beta chains retained. Every distinct CDR3 protein forms one entry, paired with its most common genes and DNA. In this sample the table shows roughly 100,000 distinct CDR3 sequences, 16% of which occur a single time. The leading ten clones occupy 8% of the sample. The record originates from a study of T cell repertoires in cytomegalovirus infection (dated by TCRdb to between 2017 and 2020). About the full investigation: Donor HLA type was relevant to the analysis, because carriage of CMV infection together with the matching HLA type was indicated by public TCR beta signatures. Broad study findings and their caveats: In the ex vivo response, HLA-C-restricted CMV-specific TCR beta clonotypes were dominant, and in two of eight donors the single most frequent clonotype came from this HLA-C-restricted group. In both this cohort and an independent roughly 400-donor cohort, the cumulative frequency of public TCR beta family members distinguished carriers of CMV infection plus the relevant HLA type.

The sequence came from a human donor in good health (CMV status not recorded). Some clones in this sample may be carry-over from other donors' samples. The source material was PBMCs.

The nucleotide sequence is TGTGCCAGCAGCTTAAATAGGGCGGGATATAGCAATCAGCCCCAGCATTTT. It encodes CASSLNRAGYSNQPQHF. This sequence uses TRBV7-2 and TRBJ1-5, with no reliable assignment of the D segment. The CDR3, from cysteine to phenylalanine, totals 17 residues. CDR3 DNA only is kept here, 51 bases in frame from base 1. Deletion took 2 bases off V and 0 bases off J, with a span of 14 bases between the germline ends. Based on the germline V gene, the CDR1 and CDR2 sequences are SGHTA and FQGNSA.